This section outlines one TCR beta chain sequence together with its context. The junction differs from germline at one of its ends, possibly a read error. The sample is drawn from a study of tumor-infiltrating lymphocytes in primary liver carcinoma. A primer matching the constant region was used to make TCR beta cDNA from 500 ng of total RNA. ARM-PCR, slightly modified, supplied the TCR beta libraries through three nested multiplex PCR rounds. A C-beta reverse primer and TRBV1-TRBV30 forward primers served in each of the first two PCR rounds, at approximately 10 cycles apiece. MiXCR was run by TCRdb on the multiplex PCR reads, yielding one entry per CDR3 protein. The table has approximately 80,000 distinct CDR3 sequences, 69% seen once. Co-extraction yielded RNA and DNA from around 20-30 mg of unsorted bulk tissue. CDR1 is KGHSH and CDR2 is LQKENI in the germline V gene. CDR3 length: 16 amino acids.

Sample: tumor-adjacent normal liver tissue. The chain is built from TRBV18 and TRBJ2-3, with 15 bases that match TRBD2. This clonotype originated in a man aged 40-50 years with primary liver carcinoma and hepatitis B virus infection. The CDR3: CANSPGTSGRTDTQYF. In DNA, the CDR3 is TGTGCCAACTCACCCGGGACTAGCGGGAGGACAGATACGCAGTATTTT.